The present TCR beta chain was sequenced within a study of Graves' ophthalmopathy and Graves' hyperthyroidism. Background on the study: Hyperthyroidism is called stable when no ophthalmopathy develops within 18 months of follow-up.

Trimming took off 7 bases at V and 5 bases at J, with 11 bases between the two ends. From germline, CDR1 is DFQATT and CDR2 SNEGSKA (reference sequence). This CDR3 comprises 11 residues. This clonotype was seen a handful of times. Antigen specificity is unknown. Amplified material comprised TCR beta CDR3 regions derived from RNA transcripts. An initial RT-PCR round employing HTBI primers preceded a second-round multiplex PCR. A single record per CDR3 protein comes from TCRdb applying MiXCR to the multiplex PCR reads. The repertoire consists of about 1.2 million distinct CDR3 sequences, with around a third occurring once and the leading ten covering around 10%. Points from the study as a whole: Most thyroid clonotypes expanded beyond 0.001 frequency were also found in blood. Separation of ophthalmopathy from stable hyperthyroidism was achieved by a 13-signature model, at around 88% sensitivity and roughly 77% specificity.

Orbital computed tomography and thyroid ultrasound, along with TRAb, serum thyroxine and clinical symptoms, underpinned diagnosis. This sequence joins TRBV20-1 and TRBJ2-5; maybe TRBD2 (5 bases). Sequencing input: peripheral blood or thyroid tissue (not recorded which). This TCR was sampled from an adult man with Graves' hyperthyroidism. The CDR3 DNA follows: TGCAGTGGCACACTAGAGGAGACCCAGTACTTC. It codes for CSGTLEETQYF.